Below, 7 T cell receptor beta chains from the same sample are listed, as sequenced in a study of monozygotic twins with inflammatory bowel disease. With the 5' RACE reads reprocessed, TCRdb shows one record per CDR3 protein and no DNA. The sample totals 330,000 or so distinct CDR3 sequences. Sequences were obtained from blood. The source of these receptors is a human donor with ulcerative colitis or Crohn's disease, or a healthy co-twin of an affected twin (not recorded which).

The chain joins TRBV28 to TRBJ2-2; absent DNA, TCRdb's TRBD1 call cannot be checked. The germline V gene has CDR1 MDHEN and CDR2 SYDVKM. This CDR3 has 17 amino acids. The CDR3 loop reads CASSGGAGVKGTGELFF.

The chain links TRBV12-3 or TRBV12-4 to TRBJ2-5; as DNA is missing, the TRBD2 call by TCRdb cannot be tested. This CDR3 is built from 16 residues. The CDR3 reads CASRVLAGGSQETQYF.

The rearrangement uses TRBV20-1 and TRBJ2-1. CDR1 is DFQATT, CDR2 SNEGSKA, per germline (reference sequence). The CDR3 is made up of 16 amino acids. This CDR3 reads CSARALPTQYYNEQFF.

J is TRBJ1-1 and V is TRBV7-9. Germline CDR1 SEHNR, CDR2 FQNEAQ (reference sequence). This CDR3 region has 16 residues. CDR3 amino acids: CASSLGAGSLNTEAFF.

J is TRBJ1-6 and V is TRBV9. Germline CDR1 and CDR2: SGDLS and YYNGEE. This CDR3 contains 17 residues. The chain's CDR3 is CASSVASGSGYNSPLHF.

The rearrangement links TRBV21-1 to TRBJ1-5; checking the TCRdb D call of TRBD1 is not possible without DNA. TRBV21-1 is shown as a pseudogene. There are 22 residues in the CDR3. Here the CDR3 reads CASSEGSNTRVDIGYAHQPQHF.

J is TRBJ1-3 and V is TRBV9. Germline V gene data show CDR1 as SGDLS and CDR2 as YYNGEE. The CDR3 contains 14 residues. The CDR3 sequence: CASRPSAAGNTIYF.